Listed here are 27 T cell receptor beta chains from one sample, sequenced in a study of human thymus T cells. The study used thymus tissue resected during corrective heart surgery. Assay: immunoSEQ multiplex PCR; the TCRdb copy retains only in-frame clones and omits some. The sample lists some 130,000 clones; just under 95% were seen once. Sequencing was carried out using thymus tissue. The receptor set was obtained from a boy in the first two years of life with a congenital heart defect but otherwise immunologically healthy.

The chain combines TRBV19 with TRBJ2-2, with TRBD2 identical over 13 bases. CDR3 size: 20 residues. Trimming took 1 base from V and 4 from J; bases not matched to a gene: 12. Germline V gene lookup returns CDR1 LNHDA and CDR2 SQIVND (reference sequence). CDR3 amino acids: CASSIGTSGGDPCFTGELFF. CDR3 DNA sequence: TGTGCCAGTAGTATAGGGACTAGCGGGGGCGATCCTTGTTTCACCGGGGAGCTGTTTTTT.

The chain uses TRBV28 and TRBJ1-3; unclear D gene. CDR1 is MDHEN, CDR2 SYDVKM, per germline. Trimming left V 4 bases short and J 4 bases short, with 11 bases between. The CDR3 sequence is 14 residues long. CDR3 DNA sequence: TGTGCCAGCAGTTGTTCAGTCTGCGGAAACACCATATATTTT. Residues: CASSCSVCGNTIYF.

CDR3 sequence: CASSLEGLALAKNIQYF. The DNA of the CDR3 is TGTGCCAGCAGCTTGGAAGGGCTAGCGCTAGCCAAAAACATTCAGTACTTC. The V and J genes are TRBV5-6 and TRBJ2-4; D may be TRBD2 (6 bases). V dropped 0 bases and J dropped 0 bases, with 13 bases sitting between them. Germline loops: CDR1 SGHDT, CDR2 YYEEEE. The CDR3 sequence is 17 residues long.

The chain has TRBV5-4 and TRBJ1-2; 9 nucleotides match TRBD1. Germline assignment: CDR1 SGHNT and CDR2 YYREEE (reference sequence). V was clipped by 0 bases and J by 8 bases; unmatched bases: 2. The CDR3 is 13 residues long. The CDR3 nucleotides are TGTGCCAGCAGCTTGGACAGGGGGCGAGGCTACACCTTC. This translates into CASSLDRGRGYTF.

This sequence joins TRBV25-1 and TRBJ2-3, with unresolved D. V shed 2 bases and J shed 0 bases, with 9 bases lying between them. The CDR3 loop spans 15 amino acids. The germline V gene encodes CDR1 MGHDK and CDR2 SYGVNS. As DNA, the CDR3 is TGTGCCAGCAGTGAAGAAAGCCCCAGCACAGATACGCAGTATTTT. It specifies CASSEESPSTDTQYF.

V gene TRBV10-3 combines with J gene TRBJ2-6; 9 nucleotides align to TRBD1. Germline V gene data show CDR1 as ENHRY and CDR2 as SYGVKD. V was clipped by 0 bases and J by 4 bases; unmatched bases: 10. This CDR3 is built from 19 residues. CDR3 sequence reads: CAISESPGQGSYGANVLTF. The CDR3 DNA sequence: TGTGCCATCAGTGAGTCGCCGGGACAGGGATCGTACGGGGCCAACGTCCTGACTTTC.

The DNA for the CDR3 is TGTGCCAGCGGCCCCCGAGGGAATGGCTACACCTTC. This codes for CASGPRGNGYTF. The chain employs TRBV7-9 and TRBJ1-2; D gene unclear. This CDR3 spans 12 amino acids. Germline V CDR1 and CDR2: SEHNR, FQNEAQ (reference sequence). Trimming cost V 8 bases and J 6 bases, with 13 bases left between them.

CDR3 nucleotides: TGCGCCAGCAGCCAAAGCCGGGACAGGGGGGAAGAGACCCAGTACTTC. Translation: CASSQSRDRGEETQYF. The genes are TRBV4-3 and TRBJ2-5; 11 bases are shared with TRBD1. Per germline, CDR1 LGHNA and CDR2 YSLEER. The V segment lost 2 bases and the J segment 3 bases; nucleotides outside the gene matches: 5. This CDR3 has 16 residues.

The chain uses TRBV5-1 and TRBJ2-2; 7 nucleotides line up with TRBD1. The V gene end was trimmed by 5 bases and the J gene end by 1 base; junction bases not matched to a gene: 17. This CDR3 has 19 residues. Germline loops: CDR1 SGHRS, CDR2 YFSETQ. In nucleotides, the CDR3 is TGCGCCAGCAGTTTCCCCCGACAGGGCCTCTTGCGGAACACCGGGGAGCTGTTTTTT. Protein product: CASSFPRQGLLRNTGELFF. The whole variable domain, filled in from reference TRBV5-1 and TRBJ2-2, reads KAGVTQTPRYLIKTRGQQVTLSCSPISGHRSVSWYQQTPGQGLQFLFEYFSETQRNKGNFPGRFSGRQFSNSRSEMNVSTLELGDSALYLCASSFPRQGLLRNTGELFFGEGSRLTVL.

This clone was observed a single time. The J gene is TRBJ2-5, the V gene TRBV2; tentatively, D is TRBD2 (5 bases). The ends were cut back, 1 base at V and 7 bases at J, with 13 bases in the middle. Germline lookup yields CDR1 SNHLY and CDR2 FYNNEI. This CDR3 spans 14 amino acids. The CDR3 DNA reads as TGTGCCAGCAGTGAAGACGCCGGCGGGCGGACCCAGTACTTC. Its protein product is CASSEDAGGRTQYF.

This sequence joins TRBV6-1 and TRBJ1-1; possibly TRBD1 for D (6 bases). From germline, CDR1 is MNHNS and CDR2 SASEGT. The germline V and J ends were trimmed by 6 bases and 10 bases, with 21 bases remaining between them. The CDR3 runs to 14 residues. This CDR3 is CASRDQGTWIGAFF. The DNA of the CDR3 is TGTGCCAGCAGGGATCAGGGGACGTGGATCGGAGCTTTCTTT.

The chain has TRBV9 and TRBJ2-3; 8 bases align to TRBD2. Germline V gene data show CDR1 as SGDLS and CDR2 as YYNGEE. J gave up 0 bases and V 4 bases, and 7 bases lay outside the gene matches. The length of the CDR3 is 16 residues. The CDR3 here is CASSMVSGVSTDTQYF. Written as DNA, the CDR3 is TGTGCCAGCAGCATGGTTAGCGGGGTCAGCACAGATACGCAGTATTTT.

CDR3 DNA: TGTGCCAGCAGTTACCTCCTCTCTGGGGCCAACGTCCTGACTTTC. Translating gives CASSYLLSGANVLTF. The J gene is TRBJ2-6, the V gene TRBV6-5; D gene unclear. Trimming removed 2 bases from V and 0 bases from J, with 5 bases in between. The CDR3 consists of 15 residues. Germline V gives CDR1 MNHEY, CDR2 SVGAGI.

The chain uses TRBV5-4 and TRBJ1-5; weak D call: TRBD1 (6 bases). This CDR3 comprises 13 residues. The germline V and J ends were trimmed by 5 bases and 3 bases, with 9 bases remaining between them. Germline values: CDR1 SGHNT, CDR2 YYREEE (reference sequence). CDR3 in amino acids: CASREGVNQPQHF. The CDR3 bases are TGTGCCAGCAGGGAGGGGGTCAATCAGCCCCAGCATTTT.

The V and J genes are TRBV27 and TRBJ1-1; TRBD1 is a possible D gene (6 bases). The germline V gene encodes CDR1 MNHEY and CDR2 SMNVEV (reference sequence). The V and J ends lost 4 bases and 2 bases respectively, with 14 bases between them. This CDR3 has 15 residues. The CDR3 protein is CASSYRTGLNTEAFF. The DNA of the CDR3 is TGTGCCAGCAGTTATAGAACAGGGCTAAACACTGAAGCTTTCTTT.

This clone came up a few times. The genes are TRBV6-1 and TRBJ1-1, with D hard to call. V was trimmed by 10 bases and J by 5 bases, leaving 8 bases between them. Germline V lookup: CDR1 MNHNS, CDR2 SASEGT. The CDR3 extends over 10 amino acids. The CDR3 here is CATLETEAFF. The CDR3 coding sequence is TGTGCCACCCTGGAAACTGAAGCTTTCTTT.

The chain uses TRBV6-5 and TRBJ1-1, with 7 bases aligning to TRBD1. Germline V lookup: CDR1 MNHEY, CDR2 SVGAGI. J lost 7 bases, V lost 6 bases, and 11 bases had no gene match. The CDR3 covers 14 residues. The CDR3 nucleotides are TGTGCCAGCAGGTCCCGGGACAGAAAATTTGAAGCTTTCTTT. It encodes CASRSRDRKFEAFF.

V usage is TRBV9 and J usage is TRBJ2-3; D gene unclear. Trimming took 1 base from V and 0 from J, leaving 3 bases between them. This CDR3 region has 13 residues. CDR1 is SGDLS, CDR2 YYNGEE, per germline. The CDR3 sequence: CASSVPSTDTQYF. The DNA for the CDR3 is TGTGCCAGCAGCGTACCTAGCACAGATACGCAGTATTTT.

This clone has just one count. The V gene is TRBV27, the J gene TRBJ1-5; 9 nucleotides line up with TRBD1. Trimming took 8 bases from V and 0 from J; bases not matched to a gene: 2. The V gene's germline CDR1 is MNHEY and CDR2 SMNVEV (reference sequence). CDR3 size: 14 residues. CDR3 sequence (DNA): TGTGCCAGCGGACAGGGGCTTAGCAATCAGCCCCAGCATTTT. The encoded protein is CASGQGLSNQPQHF.

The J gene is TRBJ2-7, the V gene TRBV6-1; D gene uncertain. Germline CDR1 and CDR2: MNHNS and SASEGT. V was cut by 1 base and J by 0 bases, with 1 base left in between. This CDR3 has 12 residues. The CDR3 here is CASSEVSYEQYF. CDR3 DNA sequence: TGTGCCAGCAGTGAAGTCTCCTACGAGCAGTACTTC.

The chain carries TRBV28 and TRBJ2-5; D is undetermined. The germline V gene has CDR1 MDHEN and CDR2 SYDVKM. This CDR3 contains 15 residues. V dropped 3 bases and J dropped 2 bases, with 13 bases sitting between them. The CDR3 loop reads CASSFPAWNQETQYF. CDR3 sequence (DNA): TGTGCCAGCAGTTTCCCCGCCTGGAATCAAGAGACCCAGTACTTC.

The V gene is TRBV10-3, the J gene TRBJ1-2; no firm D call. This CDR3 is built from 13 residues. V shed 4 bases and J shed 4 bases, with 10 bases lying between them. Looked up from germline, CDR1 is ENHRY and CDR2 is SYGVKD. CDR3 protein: CAISAVGIYGYTF. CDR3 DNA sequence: TGTGCCATCAGTGCTGTCGGCATCTATGGCTACACCTTC.

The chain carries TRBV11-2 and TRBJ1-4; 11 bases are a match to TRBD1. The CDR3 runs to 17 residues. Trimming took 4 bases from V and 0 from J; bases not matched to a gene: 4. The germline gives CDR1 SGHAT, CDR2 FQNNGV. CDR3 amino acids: CASSCPGQGATNEKLFF. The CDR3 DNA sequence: TGTGCCAGCAGCTGTCCGGGACAGGGGGCAACTAATGAAAAACTGTTTTTT. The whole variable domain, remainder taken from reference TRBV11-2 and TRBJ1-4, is EAGVAQSPRYKIIEKRQSVAFWCNPISGHATLYWYQQILGQGPKLLIQFQNNGVVDDSQLPKDRFSAERLKGVDSTLKIQPAKLEDSAVYLCASSCPGQGATNEKLFFGSGTQLSVL.

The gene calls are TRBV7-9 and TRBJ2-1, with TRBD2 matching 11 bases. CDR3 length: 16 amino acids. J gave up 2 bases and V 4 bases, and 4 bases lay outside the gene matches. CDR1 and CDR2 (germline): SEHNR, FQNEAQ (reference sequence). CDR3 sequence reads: CASSSGLAETYNEQFF. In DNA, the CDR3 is TGTGCCAGCAGCTCGGGACTAGCGGAGACCTACAATGAGCAGTTCTTC. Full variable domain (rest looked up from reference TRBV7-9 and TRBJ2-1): DTGVSQNPRHKITKRGQNVTFRCDPISEHNRLYWYRQTLGQGPEFLTYFQNEAQLEKSRLLSDRFSAERPKGSFSTLEIQRTEQGDSAMYLCASSSGLAETYNEQFFGPGTRLTVL.

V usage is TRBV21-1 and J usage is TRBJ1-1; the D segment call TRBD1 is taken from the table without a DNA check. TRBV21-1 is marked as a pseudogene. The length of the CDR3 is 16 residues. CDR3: CASTSTSGTVNTEAFF. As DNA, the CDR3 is TGTGCCAGTACCTCAACATCCGGGACAGTGAACACTGAAGCTTTCTTT.

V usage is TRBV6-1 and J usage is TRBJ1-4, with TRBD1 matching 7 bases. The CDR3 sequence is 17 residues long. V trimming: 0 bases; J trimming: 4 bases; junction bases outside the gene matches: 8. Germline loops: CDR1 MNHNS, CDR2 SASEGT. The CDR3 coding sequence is TGTGCCAGCAGTGAAGCTGGGACAGCGGAAAGTAATGAAAAACTGTTTTTT. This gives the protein CASSEAGTAESNEKLFF.

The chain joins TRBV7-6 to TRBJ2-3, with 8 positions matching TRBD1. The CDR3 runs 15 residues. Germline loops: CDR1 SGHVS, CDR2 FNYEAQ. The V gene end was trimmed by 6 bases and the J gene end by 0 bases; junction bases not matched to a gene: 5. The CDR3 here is CASSPGQGSTDTQYF. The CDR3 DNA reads TGTGCCAGCAGTCCAGGACAGGGTAGCACAGATACGCAGTATTTT.